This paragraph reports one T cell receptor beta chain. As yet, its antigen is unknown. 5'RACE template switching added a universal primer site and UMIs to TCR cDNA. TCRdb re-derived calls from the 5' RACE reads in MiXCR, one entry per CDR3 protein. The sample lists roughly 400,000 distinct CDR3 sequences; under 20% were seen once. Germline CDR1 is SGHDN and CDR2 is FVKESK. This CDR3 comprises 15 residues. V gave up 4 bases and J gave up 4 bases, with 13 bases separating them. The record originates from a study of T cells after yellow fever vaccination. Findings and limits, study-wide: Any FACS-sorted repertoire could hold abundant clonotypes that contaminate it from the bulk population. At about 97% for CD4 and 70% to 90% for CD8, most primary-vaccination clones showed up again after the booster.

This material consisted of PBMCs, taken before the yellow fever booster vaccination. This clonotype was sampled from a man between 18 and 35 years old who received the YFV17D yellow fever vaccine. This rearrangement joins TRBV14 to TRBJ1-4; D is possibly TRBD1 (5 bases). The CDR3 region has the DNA TGTGCCAGCAGCCCCCTGGGGAGGGGTAATGAAAAACTGTTTTTT. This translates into CASSPLGRGNEKLFF.